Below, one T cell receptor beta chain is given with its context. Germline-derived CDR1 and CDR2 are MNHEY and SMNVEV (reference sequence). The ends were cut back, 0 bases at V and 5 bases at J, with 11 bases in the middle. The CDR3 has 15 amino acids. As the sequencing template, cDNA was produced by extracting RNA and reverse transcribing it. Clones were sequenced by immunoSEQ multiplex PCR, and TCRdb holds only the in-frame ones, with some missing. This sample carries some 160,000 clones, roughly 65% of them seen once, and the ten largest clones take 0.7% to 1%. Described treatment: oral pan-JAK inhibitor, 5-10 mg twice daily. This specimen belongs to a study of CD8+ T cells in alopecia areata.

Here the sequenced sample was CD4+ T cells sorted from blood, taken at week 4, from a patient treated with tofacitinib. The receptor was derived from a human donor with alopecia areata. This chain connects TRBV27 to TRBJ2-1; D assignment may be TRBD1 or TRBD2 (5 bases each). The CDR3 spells CASSLSRGAHNEQFF. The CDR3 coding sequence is TGTGCCAGCAGTTTATCGCGAGGGGCGCACAATGAGCAGTTCTTC.